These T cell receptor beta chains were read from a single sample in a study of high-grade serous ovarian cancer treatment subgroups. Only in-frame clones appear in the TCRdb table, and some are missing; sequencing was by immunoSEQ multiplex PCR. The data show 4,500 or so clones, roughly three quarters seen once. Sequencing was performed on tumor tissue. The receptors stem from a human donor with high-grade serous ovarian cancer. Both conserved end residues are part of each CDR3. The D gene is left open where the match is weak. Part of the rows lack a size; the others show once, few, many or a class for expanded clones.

CDR3aa: CASSPGLARTDTQYF
CDR3nt: TGTGCCAGCAGCCCGGGACTAGCCCGCACAGATACGCAGTATTTT
d_gene: TRBD2
abundance: -
v_gene: TRBV5-4
j_gene: TRBJ2-3

CDR3aa: CASSLDPRQASAFF
CDR3nt: TGTGCCAGCAGCTTAGATCCAAGACAGGCGAGTGCTTTCTTT
d_gene: -
abundance: -
v_gene: TRBV11-2
j_gene: TRBJ1-1

CDR3aa: CASSQFGPRAFF
CDR3nt: TGTGCCAGCAGCCAATTCGGTCCTCGGGCTTTCTTT
d_gene: -
abundance: few
v_gene: TRBV14
j_gene: TRBJ1-1

CDR3aa: CASSPTYDDQETQYF
CDR3nt: TGTGCCAGCAGCCCAACATATGACGACCAAGAGACCCAGTACTTC
d_gene: -
abundance: -
v_gene: TRBV6-6
j_gene: TRBJ2-5

CDR3aa: CASSDYRGSPLHF
CDR3nt: TGTGCCAGCAGCGACTACAGGGGCTCACCCCTCCACTTT
d_gene: TRBD1
abundance: -
v_gene: TRBV7-2
j_gene: TRBJ1-6

CDR3aa: CASSGLAGGRYEQYF
CDR3nt: TGTGCCAGTAGTGGTCTAGCGGGAGGGCGGTACGAGCAGTACTTC
d_gene: TRBD2
abundance: -
v_gene: TRBV19
j_gene: TRBJ2-7

CDR3aa: CASSAPLGTGSSGYTF
CDR3nt: TGTGCCAGCAGCGCACCCTTAGGGACAGGCTCCTCTGGCTACACCTTC
d_gene: TRBD1
abundance: -
v_gene: TRBV9
j_gene: TRBJ1-2

CDR3aa: CASSQERRLSNYGYTF
CDR3nt: TGTGCCAGCAGCCAAGAAAGGAGGTTGAGTAACTATGGCTACACCTTC
d_gene: -
abundance: -
v_gene: TRBV4-2
j_gene: TRBJ1-2

CDR3aa: CASSFITGGRNTEAFF
CDR3nt: TGTGCCAGCAGCTTTATTACAGGGGGCAGGAACACTGAAGCTTTCTTT
d_gene: TRBD1
abundance: few
v_gene: TRBV7-9
j_gene: TRBJ1-1

CDR3aa: CASTPRGAVKNIQYF
CDR3nt: TGTGCCAGTACCCCTCGGGGGGCGGTCAAAAACATTCAGTACTTC
d_gene: -
abundance: -
v_gene: TRBV19
j_gene: TRBJ2-4

CDR3aa: CASSFGTGGHEQYF
CDR3nt: TGTGCCAGCAGTTTTGGGACAGGGGGCCACGAGCAGTACTTC
d_gene: TRBD1
abundance: few
v_gene: TRBV27
j_gene: TRBJ2-7

CDR3aa: CASIHPGGQGFNTEAFF
CDR3nt: TGTGCCAGCATCCACCCCGGAGGACAGGGTTTTAACACTGAAGCTTTCTTT
d_gene: TRBD1
abundance: -
v_gene: TRBV7-9
j_gene: TRBJ1-1

CDR3aa: CASSALGYTEAFF
CDR3nt: TGTGCCAGCAGTGCGCTAGGATACACTGAAGCTTTCTTT
d_gene: -
abundance: -
v_gene: TRBV2
j_gene: TRBJ1-1

CDR3aa: CASSTGELTDTQYF
CDR3nt: TGCGCCAGCAGCACGGGGGAACTCACAGATACGCAGTATTTT
d_gene: -
abundance: -
v_gene: TRBV10-2
j_gene: TRBJ2-3

CDR3aa: CASSYPSQETQYF
CDR3nt: TGTGCCAGCAGTTACCCCTCACAAGAGACCCAGTACTTC
d_gene: -
abundance: -
v_gene: TRBV6-5
j_gene: TRBJ2-5

CDR3aa: CASSVYLAGIYNEQFF
CDR3nt: TGTGCCAGCAGTGTTTATCTAGCGGGCATATACAATGAGCAGTTCTTC
d_gene: TRBD2
abundance: -
v_gene: TRBV6-1
j_gene: TRBJ2-1

CDR3aa: CSVVGGNRDTSTDTQYF
CDR3nt: TGCAGCGTTGTAGGAGGAAACCGGGACACCTCAACAGATACGCAGTATTTT
d_gene: -
abundance: -
v_gene: TRBV29-1
j_gene: TRBJ2-3

CDR3aa: CASRLSRGELFF
CDR3nt: TGTGCCAGCAGACTCAGTCGCGGGGAGCTGTTTTTT
d_gene: -
abundance: few
v_gene: TRBV7-2
j_gene: TRBJ2-2

CDR3aa: CAWSFDSYEQYF
CDR3nt: TGTGCCTGGAGTTTTGACTCCTACGAGCAGTACTTC
d_gene: -
abundance: -
v_gene: TRBV30
j_gene: TRBJ2-7

CDR3aa: CASSVTGGETQYF
CDR3nt: TGTGCCAGCAGCGTAACAGGGGGAGAGACCCAGTACTTC
d_gene: TRBD1
abundance: -
v_gene: TRBV11-2
j_gene: TRBJ2-5

CDR3aa: CASRKNRGGSGRIDYEQYF
CDR3nt: TGTGCCAGCAGGAAGAACAGAGGGGGTAGCGGGAGGATCGACTACGAGCAGTACTTC
d_gene: TRBD2
abundance: -
v_gene: TRBV7-7
j_gene: TRBJ2-7

CDR3aa: CASSYTLTGLTDGYTF
CDR3nt: TGTGCCAGCAGCTACACTTTGACAGGGTTAACGGATGGCTACACCTTC
d_gene: TRBD1
abundance: few
v_gene: TRBV5-4
j_gene: TRBJ1-2

CDR3aa: CAISEIGTDTQYF
CDR3nt: TGTGCCATCAGTGAGATTGGCACAGATACGCAGTATTTT
d_gene: -
abundance: -
v_gene: TRBV10-3
j_gene: TRBJ2-3

CDR3aa: CASSLYAFEAFF
CDR3nt: TGTGCCAGCAGTTTATACGCCTTTGAAGCTTTCTTT
d_gene: -
abundance: -
v_gene: TRBV28
j_gene: TRBJ1-1

CDR3aa: CSARQAGEGFF
CDR3nt: TGCAGTGCTAGACAAGCGGGAGAAGGGTTCTTC
d_gene: TRBD2
abundance: -
v_gene: TRBV20-1
j_gene: TRBJ2-1

CDR3aa: CASSLVPERNEKLFF
CDR3nt: TGCGCCAGCAGCTTGGTTCCTGAGCGAAATGAAAAACTGTTTTTT
d_gene: -
abundance: few
v_gene: TRBV5-1
j_gene: TRBJ1-4

CDR3aa: CASRLSRGELFF
CDR3nt: TGTGCCAGCAGACTCAGTCGCGGGGAGCTGTTTTTT
d_gene: -
abundance: few
v_gene: TRBV11-3
j_gene: TRBJ2-2

CDR3aa: CASSWRASGRVGQETQYF
CDR3nt: TGTGCCAGCAGCTGGCGGGCTAGCGGGAGAGTAGGCCAAGAGACCCAGTACTTC
d_gene: TRBD2
abundance: once
v_gene: TRBV7-6
j_gene: TRBJ2-5

CDR3aa: CASSFRGGENTEAFF
CDR3nt: TGTGCCAGCAGCTTTAGGGGGGGGGAGAACACTGAAGCTTTCTTT
d_gene: -
abundance: -
v_gene: TRBV11-2
j_gene: TRBJ1-1

CDR3aa: CASRLAGGYNEQFF
CDR3nt: TGTGCCAGCCGACTAGCGGGAGGGTACAATGAGCAGTTCTTC
d_gene: TRBD2
abundance: -
v_gene: TRBV2
j_gene: TRBJ2-1

CDR3aa: CASSLFGGVSSPLHF
CDR3nt: TGTGCCAGCAGCTTATTCGGGGGGGTCAGTTCACCCCTCCACTTT
d_gene: -
abundance: -
v_gene: TRBV7-9
j_gene: TRBJ1-6

CDR3aa: CASSTGQGEQYF
CDR3nt: TGTGCCAGCAGCACCGGACAGGGCGAGCAGTACTTC
d_gene: TRBD1
abundance: few
v_gene: TRBV5-6
j_gene: TRBJ2-7

CDR3aa: CASSLREYSGYTF
CDR3nt: TGTGCCAGTAGTCTCCGCGAGTACAGCGGCTACACCTTC
d_gene: -
abundance: few
v_gene: TRBV19
j_gene: TRBJ1-2

CDR3aa: CASSLTGLPRVGEKLFF
CDR3nt: TGCGCCAGCAGCTTGACAGGGCTCCCACGTGTGGGTGAAAAACTGTTTTTT
d_gene: -
abundance: -
v_gene: TRBV5-1
j_gene: TRBJ1-4

CDR3aa: CAISGSRENEQFF
CDR3nt: TGTGCCATCAGCGGATCCCGGGAGAATGAGCAGTTCTTC
d_gene: -
abundance: -
v_gene: TRBV10-3
j_gene: TRBJ2-1

CDR3aa: CASSPNGLAGTYEQYF
CDR3nt: TGTGCCAGCAGTCCAAACGGACTAGCGGGAACCTACGAGCAGTACTTC
d_gene: TRBD2
abundance: -
v_gene: TRBV27
j_gene: TRBJ2-7

CDR3aa: CSVGGGEGRSTDTQYF
CDR3nt: TGCAGCGTTGGTGGGGGGGAGGGCCGAAGCACAGATACGCAGTATTTT
d_gene: TRBD2
abundance: -
v_gene: TRBV29-1
j_gene: TRBJ2-3

CDR3aa: CASSEADRVWTEAFF
CDR3nt: TGTGCCAGCAGTGAAGCAGACAGGGTATGGACTGAAGCTTTCTTT
d_gene: TRBD1
abundance: -
v_gene: TRBV2
j_gene: TRBJ1-1

CDR3aa: CASTYAKTRNQPQHF
CDR3nt: TGTGCCAGCACTTACGCTAAAACTCGCAATCAGCCCCAGCATTTT
d_gene: -
abundance: once
v_gene: TRBV7-4
j_gene: TRBJ1-5

CDR3aa: CSVRGISGMSTDTQYF
CDR3nt: TGCAGCGTCCGCGGTATTTCGGGAATGTCCACAGATACGCAGTATTTT
d_gene: -
abundance: once
v_gene: TRBV29-1
j_gene: TRBJ2-3

CDR3aa: CASSLAASGSYEQYF
CDR3nt: TGCGCCAGCAGCTTGGCGGCTAGCGGAAGCTACGAGCAGTACTTC
d_gene: TRBD2
abundance: -
v_gene: TRBV5-1
j_gene: TRBJ2-7

CDR3aa: CAISDGADTQYF
CDR3nt: TGTGCCATCAGTGATGGCGCAGATACGCAGTATTTT
d_gene: -
abundance: once
v_gene: TRBV10-3
j_gene: TRBJ2-3

CDR3aa: CASSPGSGGNQPQHF
CDR3nt: TGTGCCAGCTCACCGGGGTCTGGAGGAAATCAGCCCCAGCATTTT
d_gene: -
abundance: -
v_gene: TRBV18
j_gene: TRBJ1-5

CDR3aa: CASSLASGSFEQYF
CDR3nt: TGTGCCAGCAGTTTAGCCAGCGGGAGCTTCGAGCAGTACTTC
d_gene: TRBD2
abundance: -
v_gene: TRBV28
j_gene: TRBJ2-7

CDR3aa: CASTGTGGDSPLHF
CDR3nt: TGTGCCAGCACCGGGACAGGGGGCGATTCACCCCTCCACTTT
d_gene: TRBD1
abundance: -
v_gene: TRBV6-5
j_gene: TRBJ1-6

CDR3aa: CASSQIAGQYNEQFF
CDR3nt: TGCGCCAGCAGCCAGATTGCGGGACAGTACAATGAGCAGTTCTTC
d_gene: -
abundance: -
v_gene: TRBV4-1
j_gene: TRBJ2-1